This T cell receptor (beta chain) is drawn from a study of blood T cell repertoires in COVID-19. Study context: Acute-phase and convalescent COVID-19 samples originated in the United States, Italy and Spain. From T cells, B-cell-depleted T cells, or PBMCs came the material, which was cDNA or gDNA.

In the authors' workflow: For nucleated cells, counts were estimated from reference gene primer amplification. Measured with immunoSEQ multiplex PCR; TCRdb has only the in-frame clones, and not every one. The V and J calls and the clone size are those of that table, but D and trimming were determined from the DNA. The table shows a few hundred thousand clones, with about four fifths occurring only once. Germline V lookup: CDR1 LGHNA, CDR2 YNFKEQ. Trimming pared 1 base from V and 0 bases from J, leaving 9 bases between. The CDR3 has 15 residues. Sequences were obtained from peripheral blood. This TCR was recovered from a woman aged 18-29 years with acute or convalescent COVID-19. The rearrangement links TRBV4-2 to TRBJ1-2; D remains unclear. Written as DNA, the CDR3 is TGTGCCAGCAGCCAAGTAGAGAGAACTAACTATGGCTACACCTTC. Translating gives CASSQVERTNYGYTF.